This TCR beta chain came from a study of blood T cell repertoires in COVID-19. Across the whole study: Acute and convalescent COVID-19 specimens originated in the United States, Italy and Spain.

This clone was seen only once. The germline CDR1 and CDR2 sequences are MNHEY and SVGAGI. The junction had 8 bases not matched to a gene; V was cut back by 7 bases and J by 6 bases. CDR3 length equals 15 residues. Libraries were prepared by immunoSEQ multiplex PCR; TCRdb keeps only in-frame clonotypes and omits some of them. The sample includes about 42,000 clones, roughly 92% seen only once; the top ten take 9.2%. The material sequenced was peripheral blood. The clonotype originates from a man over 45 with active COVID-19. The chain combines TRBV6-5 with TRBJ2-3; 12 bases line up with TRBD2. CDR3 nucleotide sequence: TGTGCCAGCACCAAACTAGCGGGAGGCGGTGATACGCAGTATTTT. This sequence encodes CASTKLAGGGDTQYF.